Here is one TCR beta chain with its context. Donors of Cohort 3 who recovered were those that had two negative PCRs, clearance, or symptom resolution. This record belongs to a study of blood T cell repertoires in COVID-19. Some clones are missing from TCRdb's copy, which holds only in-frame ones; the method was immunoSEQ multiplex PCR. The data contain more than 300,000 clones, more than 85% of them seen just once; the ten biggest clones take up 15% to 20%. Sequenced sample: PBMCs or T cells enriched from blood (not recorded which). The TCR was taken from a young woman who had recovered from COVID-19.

The CDR3 reads CASSSEGRGTDTQYF. CDR3 coding DNA: TGTGCCAGCAGCTCCGAGGGGAGGGGCACAGATACGCAGTATTTT. The J gene is TRBJ2-3, the V gene TRBV9, with TRBD2 identical over 7 bases. Trimming removed 4 bases from V and 1 base from J; junction bases left unmatched: 6. The CDR3 length is 15 residues. CDR1 is SGDLS and CDR2 is YYNGEE in the germline V gene.